These 20 T cell receptor beta chains share one sample of origin, sequenced in a study of blood T cell repertoires in COVID-19 (dated by TCRdb to between 2020 and 2021). The method was the immunoSEQ multiplex PCR assay. The immuneACCESS repertoire file appears here via TCRdb, limited to in-frame rearrangements. These files lack a portion of the clones; in checked studies, under half of the deficit traces to unresolved V genes, and the cause of the others is not known. The sample contains about 62,000 clones, under 85% of them found a single time. About 6.4% of the sample is taken by the ten largest. Sequenced sample: peripheral blood. The receptors here all came from a woman aged 50 to 65 with active or convalescent COVID-19.

Points on this clone: At one boundary the junction diverges from the germline segment, which might be a read error. The chain has TRBV5-6 and TRBJ1-2; D might be TRBD1 (5 bases). The CDR3 contains 13 residues. Germline assignment: CDR1 SGHDT and CDR2 YYEEEE. CDR3 in DNA: TGTGCCAGCAGCTTGGTTCCAGGGCCCAAATCGGCCTTC. Its translation is CASSLVPGPKSAF. The full variable domain, in which reference TRBV5-6 and TRBJ1-2 provide the parts outside the CDR3, is DAGVTQSPTHLIKTRGQQVTLRCSPKSGHDTVSWYQQALGQGPQFIFQYYEEEERQRGNFPDRFSGHQFPNYSSELNVNALLLGDSALYLCASSLVPGPKSAFGSGTRLTVV.

The rearrangement uses TRBV7-2 and TRBJ2-2, with 10 bases identical to TRBD1. From germline, CDR1 is SGHTA and CDR2 FQGNSA. CDR3 size: 16 residues. The V gene end was trimmed by 3 bases and the J gene end by 2 bases; junction bases not matched to a gene: 3. CDR3 protein: CASSLGDRGNTGELFF. The CDR3 DNA reads as TGTGCCAGCAGCTTGGGGGACAGGGGTAACACCGGGGAGCTGTTTTTT.

The chain links TRBV7-2 to TRBJ1-1, with D maybe TRBD1 (5 bases). Germline CDR1 and CDR2: SGHTA and FQGNSA. There are 14 residues in the CDR3. V lost 2 bases, J lost 1 base, and 8 bases lay in between. DNA for the CDR3: TGTGCCAGCAGCTTAAGGGGAAGGAACACTGAAGCTTTCTTT. It yields the protein CASSLRGRNTEAFF.

The chain uses TRBV3-1 (or the pseudogene TRBV3-2) and TRBJ2-1, with D maybe TRBD2 (5 bases). This CDR3 is built from 12 residues. The V end lost 5 bases, the J end lost 9 bases, and 11 bases lay between the germline ends. Germline assignment: CDR1 LGHDT and CDR2 YNNKEL (reference sequence). The CDR3 region is CASSSLRAEQFF. Here the CDR3 DNA reads TGTGCCAGCAGCTCCCTGAGGGCTGAGCAGTTCTTC.

This clone was counted only a few times. This chain uses TRBV4-1 with TRBJ2-1, with 7 bases identical to TRBD1. Unmatched junction bases numbered 9, after V lost 3 bases and J lost 1 base. The CDR3 contains 17 residues. The germline V gene encodes CDR1 MGHRA and CDR2 YSYEKL. Written as DNA, the CDR3 is TGCGCCAGCAGCCAGCAAGACCTGACAGGGTCCTACAATGAGCAGTTCTTC. Encoded protein: CASSQQDLTGSYNEQFF.

The chain carries TRBV7-2 and TRBJ1-1; 9 bases are shared with TRBD1. Per the germline V gene, CDR1 is SGHTA and CDR2 is FQGNSA. The CDR3 runs 14 residues. The V and J ends lost 5 bases and 8 bases, in that order; junction bases with no gene match: 9. CDR3 loop: CASSLSSGQGEAFF. CDR3 DNA sequence: TGTGCCAGCAGCCTGTCCTCGGGACAGGGCGAAGCTTTCTTT.

The chain has TRBV7-3 and TRBJ2-3, with 7 nucleotides matching TRBD2. Trimming at V came to 3 bases and at J to 5 bases, leaving 2 bases not matched to a gene. The germline CDR1 and CDR2 sequences are SGHTA and FQGTGA. The CDR3 totals 13 residues. CDR3 DNA sequence: TGTGCCAGCAGCTTGAGGGAGGGAGATACGCAGTATTTT. Protein: CASSLREGDTQYF.

The sample holds a few counts of this clone. The V and J genes are TRBV6-5 and TRBJ2-1; possible D gene TRBD1, 6 bases. This CDR3 region has 12 residues. V lost 11 bases, J lost 9 bases, and 17 bases lay in between. CDR1 and CDR2 from the germline V gene are MNHEY and SVGAGI. The CDR3: CASRDTRGEQFF. For the CDR3, the DNA is TGTGCCTCACGGGACACAAGGGGTGAGCAGTTCTTC.

The gene calls are TRBV6-4 and TRBJ2-7, with a tentative D call TRBD1 (6 bases). Germline lookup yields CDR1 MRHNA and CDR2 SNTAGT. This CDR3 is 14 amino acids long. The germline V and J ends were trimmed by 6 bases and 5 bases, with 17 bases remaining between them. This CDR3 is CASSLSYRVDEQYF. CDR3 bases: TGTGCCAGCAGCCTATCGTACAGGGTAGACGAGCAGTACTTC.

This chain uses TRBV23-1 with TRBJ1-5, with unresolved D. TRBV23-1 is marked as an open reading frame, function uncertain. V shed 2 bases and J shed 5 bases, with 13 bases lying between them. CDR3 length equals 15 residues. The CDR3 sequence is CASSQGLSADQPQHF. CDR3 DNA sequence: TGCGCCAGCAGTCAAGGGTTAAGTGCGGATCAGCCCCAGCATTTT.

This clone was counted only a few times. The chain has TRBV9 and TRBJ1-2; TRBD1 matches 11 bases. Germline V CDR1 and CDR2: SGDLS, YYNGEE. Trimming took 2 bases from V and 8 from J; bases not matched to a gene: 11. This CDR3 has 16 amino acids. The chain's CDR3 is CASSVGTGGSLRGYTF. CDR3 nucleotides: TGTGCCAGCAGCGTGGGGACAGGGGGATCGTTACGGGGCTACACCTTC.

In this sample, this clone turned up a few times. This chain links TRBV5-4 with TRBJ1-1; 12 bases map to TRBD1. This CDR3 is 17 amino acids long. Per germline, CDR1 SGHNT and CDR2 YYREEE (reference sequence). Trimming took 4 bases from V and 0 from J; bases not matched to a gene: 7. The CDR3 DNA follows: TGTGCCAGCAGCCCGGGGACAGGGGGCAGGATGAACACTGAAGCTTTCTTT. It codes for CASSPGTGGRMNTEAFF.

The V and J genes are TRBV27 and TRBJ1-5, with TRBD1 as a possible D gene (6 bases). Trimming left V 2 bases short and J 7 bases short, with 12 bases between. Germline V gene sequence: CDR1 MNHEY, CDR2 SMNVEV (reference sequence). This CDR3 region has 14 residues. CDR3 residues: CASSLNRVNQPQHF. The CDR3 DNA sequence: TGTGCCAGCAGTTTAAACAGGGTGAACCAGCCCCAGCATTTT.

The chain carries TRBV10-3 and TRBJ2-2, with D unclear. The CDR3 is made up of 11 amino acids. V lost 6 bases and J 4 bases, leaving 3 bases between the germline ends. CDR1 and CDR2 from the germline V gene are ENHRY and SYGVKD. In DNA form, the CDR3 reads TGTGCCATCAGGGCCACCGGGGAGCTGTTTTTT. Protein: CAIRATGELFF.

This chain links TRBV6-5 with TRBJ1-5; D possibly corresponds to TRBD1 (5 bases). Deletions cut 6 bases from V and 4 bases from J, with 13 bases between. The germline gives CDR1 MNHEY, CDR2 SVGAGI. CDR3 length equals 14 residues. Here the CDR3 DNA reads TGTGCCAGCAGCGGGAGGGGACCTAATCAGCCCCAGCATTTT. Amino acid sequence: CASSGRGPNQPQHF.

The gene calls are TRBV5-1 and TRBJ2-1, with 8 positions matching TRBD2. This CDR3 has 17 residues. J lost 4 bases, V lost 0 bases, and 9 bases had no gene match. In germline, CDR1 is SGHRS, CDR2 YFSETQ. The CDR3: CASSLALGSGIYNEQFF. The CDR3 DNA is TGCGCCAGCAGCTTGGCCTTGGGTAGCGGGATATACAATGAGCAGTTCTTC.

In this sample, this clone turned up a few times. The rearrangement uses TRBV20-1 and TRBJ1-1; D unclear. The germline gives CDR1 DFQATT, CDR2 SNEGSKA (reference sequence). The CDR3 is made up of 12 amino acids. The V end lost 3 bases, the J end lost 1 base, and 6 bases lay between the germline ends. The CDR3 region is CSASFRNTEAFF. The CDR3 DNA follows: TGCAGTGCTAGTTTCCGGAACACTGAAGCTTTCTTT.

The genes are TRBV4-1 and TRBJ2-1, with 10 nucleotides matching TRBD2. The CDR3 contains 18 residues. In germline, CDR1 is MGHRA, CDR2 YSYEKL. After removal of 6 bases from V and 1 base from J, the junction contained 12 bases not matched to a gene. The CDR3 reads CASSLWLAGVISYNEQFF. CDR3 nucleotides: TGCGCCAGCAGTCTGTGGCTAGCGGGAGTTATTTCCTACAATGAGCAGTTCTTC.

This chain uses TRBV3-1 (or the pseudogene TRBV3-2) with TRBJ1-2; D might be TRBD1 (5 bases). Germline V gene data show CDR1 as LGHDT and CDR2 as YNNKEL (reference sequence). The CDR3 contains 16 residues. V lost 0 bases to trimming and J lost 8 bases, with 19 bases between them. CDR3 protein: CASSQDLGVGAKGYTF. CDR3 bases: TGTGCCAGCAGCCAAGATCTAGGGGTGGGTGCCAAGGGCTACACCTTC.

This clone is medium-sized within its sample. The rearrangement joins TRBV9 to TRBJ1-5; D ambiguous. This CDR3 spans 14 amino acids. Deletions cut 4 bases from V and 6 bases from J, with 14 bases between. Germline V gene data show CDR1 as SGDLS and CDR2 as YYNGEE. This CDR3 reads CASSPSAGGQPQHF. The CDR3 nucleotides read TGTGCCAGCAGCCCCTCGGCAGGAGGTCAGCCCCAGCATTTT. The whole variable domain, remainder taken from reference TRBV9 and TRBJ1-5, is DSGVTQTPKHLITATGQRVTLRCSPRSGDLSVYWYQQSLDQGLQFLIQYYNGEERAKGNILERFSAQQFPDLHSELNLSSLELGDSALYFCASSPSAGGQPQHFGDGTRLSIL.